These 2 T cell receptor beta chains were all obtained from the same sample, sequenced in a study of blood T cell repertoires in COVID-19 (dated by TCRdb to about 2020). The library was built by means of the immunoSEQ multiplex PCR assay. The clones in this table, taken by TCRdb from immuneACCESS, are in-frame only. Not every clone is retained; where verified, under half of the shortfall comes from an unresolved V gene, and the cause of the rest is unknown. Across this sample there are about 120,000 clones, with around 89% seen only once. About 4.4% of the sample lies in the top ten. Specimen: peripheral blood. These receptors all come from a man aged 55-75 years with COVID-19, enrolled during active disease.

This sequence joins TRBV7-8 and TRBJ1-1; D remains ambiguous. Germline CDR1 SGHVS, CDR2 FQNEAQ. Trimming shortened V by 5 bases and J by 0 bases, and 7 bases separated the two germline ends. This CDR3 region has 13 residues. The CDR3 reads CASSLILNTEAFF. CDR3 DNA sequence: TGTGCCAGCAGCCTAATTTTGAACACTGAAGCTTTCTTT.

The chain carries TRBV9 and TRBJ1-4; D possibly corresponds to TRBD1 (5 bases). The CDR3 is 17 amino acids. Trimming removed 0 bases from V and 0 bases from J, with 12 bases in between. CDR1 and CDR2 (germline): SGDLS, YYNGEE. CDR3 amino acids: CASSVGAGVATNEKLFF. DNA for the CDR3: TGTGCCAGCAGCGTAGGCGCGGGGGTTGCAACTAATGAAAAACTGTTTTTT.